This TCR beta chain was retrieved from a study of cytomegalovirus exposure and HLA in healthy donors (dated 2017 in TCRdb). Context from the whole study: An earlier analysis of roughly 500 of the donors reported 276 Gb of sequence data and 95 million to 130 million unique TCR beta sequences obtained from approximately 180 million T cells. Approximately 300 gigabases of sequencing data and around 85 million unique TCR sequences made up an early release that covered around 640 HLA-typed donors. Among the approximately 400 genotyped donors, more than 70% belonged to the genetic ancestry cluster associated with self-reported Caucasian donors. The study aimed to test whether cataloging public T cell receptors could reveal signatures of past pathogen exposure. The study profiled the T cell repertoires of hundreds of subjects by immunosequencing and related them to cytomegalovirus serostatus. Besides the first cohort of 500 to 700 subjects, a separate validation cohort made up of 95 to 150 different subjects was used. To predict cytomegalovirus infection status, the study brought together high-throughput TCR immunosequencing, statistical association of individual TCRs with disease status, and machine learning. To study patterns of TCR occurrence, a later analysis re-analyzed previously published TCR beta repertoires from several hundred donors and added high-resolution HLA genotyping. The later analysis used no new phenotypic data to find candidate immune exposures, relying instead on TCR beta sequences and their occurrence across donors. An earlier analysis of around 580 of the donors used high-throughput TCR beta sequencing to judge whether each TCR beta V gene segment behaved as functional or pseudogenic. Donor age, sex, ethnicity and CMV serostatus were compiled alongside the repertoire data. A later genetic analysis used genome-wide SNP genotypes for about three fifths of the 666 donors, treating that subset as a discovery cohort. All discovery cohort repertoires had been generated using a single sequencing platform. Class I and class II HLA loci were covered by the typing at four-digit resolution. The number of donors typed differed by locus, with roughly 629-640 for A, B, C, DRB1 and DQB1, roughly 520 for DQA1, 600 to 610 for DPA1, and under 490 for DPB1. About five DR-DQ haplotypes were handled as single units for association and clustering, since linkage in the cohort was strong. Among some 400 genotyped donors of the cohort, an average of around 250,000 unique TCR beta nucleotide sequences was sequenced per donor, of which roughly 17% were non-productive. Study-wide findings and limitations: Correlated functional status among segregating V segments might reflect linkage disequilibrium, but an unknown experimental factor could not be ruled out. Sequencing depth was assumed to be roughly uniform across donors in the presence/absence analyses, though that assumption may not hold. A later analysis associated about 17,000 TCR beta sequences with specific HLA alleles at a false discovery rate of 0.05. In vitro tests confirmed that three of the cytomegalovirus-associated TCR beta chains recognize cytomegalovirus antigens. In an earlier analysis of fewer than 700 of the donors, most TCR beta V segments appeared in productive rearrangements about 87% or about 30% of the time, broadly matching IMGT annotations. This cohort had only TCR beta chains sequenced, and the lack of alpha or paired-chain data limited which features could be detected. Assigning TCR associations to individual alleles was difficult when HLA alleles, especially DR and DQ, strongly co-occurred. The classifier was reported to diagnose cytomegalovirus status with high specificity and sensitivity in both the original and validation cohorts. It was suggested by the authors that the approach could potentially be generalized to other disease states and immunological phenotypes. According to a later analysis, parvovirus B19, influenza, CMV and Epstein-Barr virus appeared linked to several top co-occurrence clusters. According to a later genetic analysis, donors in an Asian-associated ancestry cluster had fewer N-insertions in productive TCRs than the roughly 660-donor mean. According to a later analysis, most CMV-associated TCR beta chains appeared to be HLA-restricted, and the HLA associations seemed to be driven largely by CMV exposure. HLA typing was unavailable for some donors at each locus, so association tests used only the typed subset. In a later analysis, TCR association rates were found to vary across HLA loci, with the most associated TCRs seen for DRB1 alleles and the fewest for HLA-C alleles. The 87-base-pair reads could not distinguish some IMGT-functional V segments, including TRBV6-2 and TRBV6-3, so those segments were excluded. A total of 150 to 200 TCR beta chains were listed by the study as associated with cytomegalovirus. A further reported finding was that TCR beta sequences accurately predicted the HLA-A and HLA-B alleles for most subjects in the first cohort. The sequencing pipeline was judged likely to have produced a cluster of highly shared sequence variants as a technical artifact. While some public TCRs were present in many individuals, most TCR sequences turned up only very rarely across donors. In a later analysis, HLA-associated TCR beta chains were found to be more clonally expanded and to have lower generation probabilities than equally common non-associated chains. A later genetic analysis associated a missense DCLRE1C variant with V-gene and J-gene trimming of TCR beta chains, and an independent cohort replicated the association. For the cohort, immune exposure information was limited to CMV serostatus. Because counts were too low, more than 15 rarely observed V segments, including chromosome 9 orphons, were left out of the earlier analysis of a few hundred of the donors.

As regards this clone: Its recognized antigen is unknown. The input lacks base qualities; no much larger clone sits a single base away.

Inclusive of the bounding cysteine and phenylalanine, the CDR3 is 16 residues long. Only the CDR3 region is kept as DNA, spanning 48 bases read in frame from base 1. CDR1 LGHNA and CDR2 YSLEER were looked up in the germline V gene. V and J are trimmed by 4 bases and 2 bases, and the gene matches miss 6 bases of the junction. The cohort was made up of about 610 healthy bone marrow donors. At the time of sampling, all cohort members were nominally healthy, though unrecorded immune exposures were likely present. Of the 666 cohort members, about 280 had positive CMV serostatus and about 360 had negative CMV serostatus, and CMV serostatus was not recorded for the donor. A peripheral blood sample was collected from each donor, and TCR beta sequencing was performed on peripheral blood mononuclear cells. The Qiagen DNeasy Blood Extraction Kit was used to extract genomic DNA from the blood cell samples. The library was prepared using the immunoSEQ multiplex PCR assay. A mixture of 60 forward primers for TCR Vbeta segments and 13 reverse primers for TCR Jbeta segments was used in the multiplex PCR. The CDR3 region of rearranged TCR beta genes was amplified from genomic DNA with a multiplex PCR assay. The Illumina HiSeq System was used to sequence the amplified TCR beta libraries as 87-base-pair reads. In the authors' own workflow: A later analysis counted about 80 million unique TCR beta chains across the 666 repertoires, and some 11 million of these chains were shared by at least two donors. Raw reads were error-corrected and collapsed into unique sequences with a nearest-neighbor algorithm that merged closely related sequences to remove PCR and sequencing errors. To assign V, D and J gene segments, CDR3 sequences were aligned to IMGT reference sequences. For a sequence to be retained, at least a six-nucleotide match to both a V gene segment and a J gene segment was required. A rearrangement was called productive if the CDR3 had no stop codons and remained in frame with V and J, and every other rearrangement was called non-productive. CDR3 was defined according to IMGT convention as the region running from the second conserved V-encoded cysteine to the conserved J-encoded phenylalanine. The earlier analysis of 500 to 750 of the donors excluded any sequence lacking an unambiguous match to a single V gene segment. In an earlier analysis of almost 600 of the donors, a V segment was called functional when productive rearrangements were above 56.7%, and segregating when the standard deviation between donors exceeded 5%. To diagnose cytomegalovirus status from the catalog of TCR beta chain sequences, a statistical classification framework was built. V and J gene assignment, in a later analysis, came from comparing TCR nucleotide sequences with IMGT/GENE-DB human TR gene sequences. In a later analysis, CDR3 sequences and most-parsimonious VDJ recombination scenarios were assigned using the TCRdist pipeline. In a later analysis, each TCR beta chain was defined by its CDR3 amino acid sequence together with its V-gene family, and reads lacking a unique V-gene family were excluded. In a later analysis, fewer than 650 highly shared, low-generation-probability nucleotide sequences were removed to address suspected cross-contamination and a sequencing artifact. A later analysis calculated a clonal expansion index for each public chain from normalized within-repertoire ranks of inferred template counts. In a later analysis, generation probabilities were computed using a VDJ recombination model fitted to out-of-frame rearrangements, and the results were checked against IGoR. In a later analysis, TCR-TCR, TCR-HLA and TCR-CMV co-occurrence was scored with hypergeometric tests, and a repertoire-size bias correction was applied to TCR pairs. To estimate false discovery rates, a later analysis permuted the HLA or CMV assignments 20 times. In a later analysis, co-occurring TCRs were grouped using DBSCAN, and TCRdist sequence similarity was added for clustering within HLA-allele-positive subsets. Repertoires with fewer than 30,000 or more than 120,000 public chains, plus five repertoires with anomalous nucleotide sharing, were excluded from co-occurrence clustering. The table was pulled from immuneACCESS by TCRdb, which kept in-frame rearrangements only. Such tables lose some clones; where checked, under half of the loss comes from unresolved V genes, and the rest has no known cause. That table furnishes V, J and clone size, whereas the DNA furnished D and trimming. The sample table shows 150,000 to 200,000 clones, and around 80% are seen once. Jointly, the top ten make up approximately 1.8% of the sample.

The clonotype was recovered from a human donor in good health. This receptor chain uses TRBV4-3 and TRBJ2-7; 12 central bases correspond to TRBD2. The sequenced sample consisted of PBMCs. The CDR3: CASSRATSGGAYEQYF. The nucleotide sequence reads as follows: TGCGCCAGCAGCCGAGCGACTAGCGGGGGTGCCTACGAGCAGTACTTC.